The T cell receptor (beta chain) described here comes from a study of beta chain features in type 1 diabetes. Study findings and constraints: TCRB CDR3s from Type 1 diabetes patients were moderately but significantly shorter in all four CD4+ subsets. Overrepresentation of cells with high TCR expression could result from cDNA sequencing. Diminished insertions and augmented deletions at VDJ junctions characterized type 1 diabetes patients.

The CDR3 covers 15 residues. Germline V CDR1 and CDR2: SGHVS, FQNEAQ. Trimming took 2 bases from V and 0 from J, leaving 8 bases between them. A remark on this clone: The antigen remains unidentified.

Every isolated RNA sample was fully reverse transcribed, so sequencing captured expressed TCRB transcripts. Sequencing was performed with immunoSEQ multiplex PCR; in TCRdb, only in-frame clones are kept and a portion is missing. The table lists approximately 170,000 clones, approximately 62% of them singletons, with 0.08% to 0.095% in the top ten. The sequencing sample was made of naive CD4+ T cells from blood. The TCR sequence derives from a man younger than 45 with type 1 diabetes. The chain joins TRBV7-8 to TRBJ2-1; a possible D gene is TRBD2 (6 bases). In DNA, the CDR3 is TGTGCCAGCAGCTTAATTAGCGGCTCCTACAATGAGCAGTTCTTC. This translates into CASSLISGSYNEQFF.